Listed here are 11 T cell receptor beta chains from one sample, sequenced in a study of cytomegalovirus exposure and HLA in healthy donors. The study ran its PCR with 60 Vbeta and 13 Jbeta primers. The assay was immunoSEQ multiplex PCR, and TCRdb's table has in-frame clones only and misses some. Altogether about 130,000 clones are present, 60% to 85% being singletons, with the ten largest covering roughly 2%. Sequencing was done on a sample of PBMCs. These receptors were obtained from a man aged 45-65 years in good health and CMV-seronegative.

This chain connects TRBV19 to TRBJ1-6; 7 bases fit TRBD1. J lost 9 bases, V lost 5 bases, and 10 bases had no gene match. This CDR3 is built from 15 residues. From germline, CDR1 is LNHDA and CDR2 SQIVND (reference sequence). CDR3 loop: CASSDAKGGLSPLHF. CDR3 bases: TGTGCCAGTAGTGATGCCAAAGGGGGCCTTTCACCCCTCCACTTT.

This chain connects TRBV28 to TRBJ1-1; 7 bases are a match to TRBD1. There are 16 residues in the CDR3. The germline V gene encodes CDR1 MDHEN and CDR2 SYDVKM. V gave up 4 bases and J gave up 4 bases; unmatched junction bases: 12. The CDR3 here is CASSSKTGDRGTEAFF. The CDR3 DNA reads TGTGCCAGCAGTTCCAAAACAGGGGATCGGGGCACTGAAGCTTTCTTT.

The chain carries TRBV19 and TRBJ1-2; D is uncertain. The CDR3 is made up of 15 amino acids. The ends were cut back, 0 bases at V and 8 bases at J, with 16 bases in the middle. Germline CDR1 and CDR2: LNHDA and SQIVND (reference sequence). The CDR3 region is CASSIDPSGPKGYTF. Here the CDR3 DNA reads TGTGCCAGTAGTATAGATCCCAGCGGTCCGAAAGGCTACACCTTC.

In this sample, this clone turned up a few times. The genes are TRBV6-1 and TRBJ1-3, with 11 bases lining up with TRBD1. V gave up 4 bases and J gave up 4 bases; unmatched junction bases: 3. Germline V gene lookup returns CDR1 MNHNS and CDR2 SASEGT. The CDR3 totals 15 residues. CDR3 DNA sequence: TGTGCCAGCAGTGGCGGACAGGGGGCAGGAAACACCATATATTTT. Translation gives CASSGGQGAGNTIYF.

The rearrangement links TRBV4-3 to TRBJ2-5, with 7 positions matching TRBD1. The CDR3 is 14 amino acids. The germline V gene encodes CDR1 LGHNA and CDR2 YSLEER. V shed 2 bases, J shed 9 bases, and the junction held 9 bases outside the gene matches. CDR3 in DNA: TGCGCCAGCAGCCAAAATAAGAGACAGGGTGCCCAGTACTTC. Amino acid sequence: CASSQNKRQGAQYF.

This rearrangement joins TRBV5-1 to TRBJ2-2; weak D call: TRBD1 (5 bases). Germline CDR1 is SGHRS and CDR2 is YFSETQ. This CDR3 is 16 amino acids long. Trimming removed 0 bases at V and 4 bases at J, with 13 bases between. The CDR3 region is CASSLVGQGITGELFF. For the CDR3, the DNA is TGCGCCAGCAGCTTGGTCGGGCAGGGCATCACCGGGGAGCTGTTTTTT.

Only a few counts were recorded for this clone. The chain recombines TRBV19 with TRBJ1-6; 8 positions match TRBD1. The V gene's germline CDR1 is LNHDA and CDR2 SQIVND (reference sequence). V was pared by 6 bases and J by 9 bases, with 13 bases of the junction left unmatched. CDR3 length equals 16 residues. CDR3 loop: CASSLIRTGRSSPLHF. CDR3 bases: TGTGCCAGTAGCCTCATCCGGACAGGGAGGAGTTCACCCCTCCACTTT.

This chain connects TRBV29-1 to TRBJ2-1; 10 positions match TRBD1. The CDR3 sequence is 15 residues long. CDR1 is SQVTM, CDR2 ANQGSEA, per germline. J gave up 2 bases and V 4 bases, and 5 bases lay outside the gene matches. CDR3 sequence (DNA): TGCAGCGTTGTTTTCGGGACAGGGGCCTACAATGAGCAGTTCTTC. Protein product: CSVVFGTGAYNEQFF.

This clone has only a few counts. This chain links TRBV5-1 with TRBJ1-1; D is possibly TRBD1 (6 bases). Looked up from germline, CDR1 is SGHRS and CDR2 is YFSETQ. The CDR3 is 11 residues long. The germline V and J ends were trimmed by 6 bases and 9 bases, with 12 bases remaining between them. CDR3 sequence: CASTTGQKAFF. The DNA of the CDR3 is TGCGCCAGCACCACCGGACAGAAAGCTTTCTTT.

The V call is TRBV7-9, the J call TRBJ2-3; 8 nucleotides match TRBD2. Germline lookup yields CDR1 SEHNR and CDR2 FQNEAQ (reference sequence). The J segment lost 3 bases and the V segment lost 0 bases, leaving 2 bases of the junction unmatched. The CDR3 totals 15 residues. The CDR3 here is CASSLASGETDTQYF. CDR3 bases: TGTGCCAGCAGCTTAGCTAGCGGGGAAACAGATACGCAGTATTTT.

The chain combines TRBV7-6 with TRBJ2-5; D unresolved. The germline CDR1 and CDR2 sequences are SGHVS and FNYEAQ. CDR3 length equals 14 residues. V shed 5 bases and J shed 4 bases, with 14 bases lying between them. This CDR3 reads CASSPRSPGETQYF. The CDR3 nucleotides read TGTGCCAGCAGCCCCAGAAGCCCGGGAGAGACCCAGTACTTC.